What follows are 6 T cell receptor beta chains derived from one specimen sequenced in a study of blood T cell repertoires in COVID-19. Repertoires were generated with immunoSEQ multiplex PCR, while TCRdb's copy carries only in-frame clones and drops some. The repertoire has about 210,000 clones, more than 75% of them found once; the top ten carry roughly 12%. The sample was peripheral blood. All receptors derive from a woman aged 40 to 55 with acute or convalescent COVID-19.

The rearrangement joins TRBV4-3 to TRBJ2-1, with D uncertain. Germline CDR1 and CDR2: LGHNA and YSLEER. The CDR3 consists of 14 residues. V lost 0 bases to trimming and J lost 10 bases, with 13 bases between them. DNA for the CDR3: TGCGCCAGCAGCCAAGACGATAATGACATAGAGCAGTTCTTC. It is translated as CASSQDDNDIEQFF.

The chain links TRBV19 to TRBJ1-5; maybe TRBD1 (6 bases). Germline assignment: CDR1 LNHDA and CDR2 SQIVND (reference sequence). Trimming shortened V by 3 bases and J by 7 bases, and 16 bases separated the two germline ends. This CDR3 contains 15 residues. The CDR3 loop reads CASSMQTGIRQPQHF. CDR3 sequence (DNA): TGTGCCAGTAGTATGCAAACAGGGATAAGGCAGCCCCAGCATTTT.

The chain is built from TRBV2 and TRBJ1-6, with D unresolved. CDR1 and CDR2 (germline): SNHLY, FYNNEI. CDR3 length: 14 residues. V dropped 4 bases and J dropped 9 bases, with 13 bases sitting between them. CDR3 residues: CASSGASGGSPLHF. The CDR3 bases are TGTGCCAGCAGTGGGGCCTCTGGAGGTTCACCCCTCCACTTT.

Of note for this clone: At the DNA level, this CDR3 is encoded by other sequences in the same sample as well. This sequence joins TRBV12-3 or TRBV12-4 and TRBJ2-7; maybe TRBD1 (6 bases). V was pared by 5 bases and J by 3 bases, with 8 bases between. This CDR3 contains 12 residues. The CDR3 DNA reads as TGTGCCAGCAGTCTACAGGGCTACGAGCAGTACTTC. Translating gives CASSLQGYEQYF.

This chain uses TRBV6-2 or TRBV6-3 with TRBJ2-5; D not certain. From germline, CDR1 is MNHEY and CDR2 SVGEGT. The CDR3 sequence is 14 residues long. V lost 0 bases to trimming and J lost 5 bases, with 10 bases between them. The CDR3 DNA reads TGTGCCAGCAGTTACTCCCACATACCGGAGACCCAGTACTTC. It encodes CASSYSHIPETQYF.

V gene TRBV9 combines with J gene TRBJ1-2; D is ambiguous. V lost 5 bases, J lost 8 bases, and 25 bases lay in between. Germline V gene lookup returns CDR1 SGDLS and CDR2 YYNGEE. This CDR3 has 16 residues. The CDR3, as DNA: TGTGCCAGCAGTCTTGTCGGGATCACCCCTACGGGCGGCTACACCTTC. Residues: CASSLVGITPTGGYTF. Using reference TRBV9 and TRBJ1-2 for the parts outside the CDR3, the full variable domain is DSGVTQTPKHLITATGQRVTLRCSPRSGDLSVYWYQQSLDQGLQFLIQYYNGEERAKGNILERFSAQQFPDLHSELNLSSLELGDSALYFCASSLVGITPTGGYTFGSGTRLTVV.